Below, 27 T cell receptor beta chains from the same sample are listed, as sequenced in a study of post-analysis software for immune sequencing data. No antigens are known for them. Study observations and caveats: About five TRBV segments appeared more often in patients than in controls, and TRBV5-6, TRBV5-1 and TRBV20-1 were among these.

The authors incorporated unique molecular identifiers into the TCR beta cDNA libraries. TCRdb re-analysed the PCR reads in MiXCR, keeping a single row per CDR3 protein. The table lists more than 350,000 distinct CDR3 sequences, 39% of them singletons, with less than 10% in the top ten. The sequenced sample was blood. Every receptor here comes from a girl aged 2 to 9 with multiple sclerosis.

This clonotype was detected only a few times. V is TRBV5-6 and J is TRBJ1-1, with D hard to call. V was clipped by 1 base and J by 3 bases, with 10 bases between them. This CDR3 has 14 residues. CDR1 is SGHDT and CDR2 is YYEEEE in the germline V gene. The CDR3: CASSLFFEDTEAFF. In DNA, the CDR3 is TGTGCCAGCAGCTTGTTTTTCGAGGACACTGAAGCTTTCTTT.

This chain links TRBV6-1 with TRBJ2-1; 8 bases match TRBD2. V lost 4 bases and J lost 10; bases outside the gene matches: 9. This CDR3 has 14 amino acids. Germline values: CDR1 MNHNS, CDR2 SASEGT. The CDR3 DNA reads TGTGCCAGCAGTGTCAAGCGGGGGTGGGGCGAGCAGTTCTTC. Translation: CASSVKRGWGEQFF.

The chain joins TRBV7-2 to TRBJ2-3, with a tentative D call TRBD2 (5 bases). The CDR3 is 13 amino acids. The germline V and J ends were trimmed by 5 bases and 5 bases, with 11 bases remaining between them. CDR1 is SGHTA, CDR2 FQGNSA, per germline. CDR3 loop: CASSVVGIDTQYF. As DNA, the CDR3 is TGTGCCAGCAGCGTCGTCGGGATAGATACGCAGTATTTT.

This clonotype has only a few counts. The chain is built from TRBV3-1 and TRBJ1-4; the D is unclear. The CDR3 sequence is 14 residues long. CDR1 is LGHDT and CDR2 is YNNKEL in the germline V gene (reference sequence). V dropped 4 bases and J dropped 5 bases, with 11 bases sitting between them. The CDR3 nucleotides read TGTGCCAGCAGCCTGGACGGCGGGAATGAAAAACTGTTTTTT. It encodes CASSLDGGNEKLFF.

As for this clonotype: A much larger clone lies a single base off, so this may be a read error. The chain has TRBV5-1 and TRBJ2-5; D ambiguous. The CDR3 has 14 residues. V dropped 1 base and J dropped 11 bases, with 18 bases sitting between them. The germline CDR1 and CDR2 sequences are SGHRS and YFSETQ. The CDR3 DNA sequence: TGCGCCAGCAGCTTGAGTGGCTCCTACAATGAGCAGTACTTC. It yields the protein CASSLSGSYNEQYF. Looking up the rest from reference TRBV5-1 and TRBJ2-5 gives the full variable domain: KAGVTQTPRYLIKTRGQQVTLSCSPISGHRSVSWYQQTPGQGLQFLFEYFSETQRNKGNFPGRFSGRQFSNSRSEMNVSTLELGDSALYLCASSLSGSYNEQYFGPGTRLLVL.

The chain has TRBV6-1 and TRBJ2-7, with D hard to call. Germline lookup yields CDR1 MNHNS and CDR2 SASEGT. V was clipped by 6 bases and J by 2 bases, with 14 bases between them. The CDR3 covers 14 residues. The CDR3 loop is CASRSQDPPYEQYF. CDR3 bases: TGTGCCAGCAGGTCCCAGGATCCGCCCTACGAGCAGTACTTC.

This clonotype was counted between two and nine times. The chain carries TRBV28 and TRBJ2-7; no clear D. This CDR3 has 14 amino acids. Germline lookup yields CDR1 MDHEN and CDR2 SYDVKM. The V and J ends lost 2 bases and 2 bases respectively, with 10 bases between them. The CDR3 loop is CASSLEGIAYEQYF. CDR3 nucleotides: TGTGCCAGCAGTTTAGAAGGTATAGCCTACGAGCAGTACTTC.

Only a few counts were recorded for this clonotype. The rearrangement uses TRBV5-1 and TRBJ2-5, with D perhaps TRBD1 (6 bases). V was cut by 7 bases and J by 0 bases, with 7 bases left in between. The CDR3 sequence is 12 residues long. In germline, CDR1 is SGHRS, CDR2 YFSETQ. The CDR3 nucleotides read TGCGCCAGCCACAGGGACCAAGAGACCCAGTACTTC. Amino acids: CASHRDQETQYF.

The chain is built from TRBV9 and TRBJ2-4; possibly TRBD1 for D (5 bases). The J call may be incorrect, as the DNA end agrees better with TRBJ2-7. This CDR3 region has 13 residues. The germline gives CDR1 SGDLS, CDR2 YYNGEE. CDR3 in amino acids: CASSVAQGHEQYF. The CDR3 nucleotides are TGTGCCAGCAGCGTAGCGCAGGGCCACGAGCAGTACTTC.

J is TRBJ2-1 and V is TRBV28; 12 nucleotides agree with TRBD2. Trimming cost V 8 bases and J 5 bases; bases outside gene matches: 19. Germline V gene sequence: CDR1 MDHEN, CDR2 SYDVKM. The CDR3 contains 19 residues. CDR3 region: CASVSYRLAGGPLNNEQFF. The CDR3 nucleotides are TGTGCCAGCGTTTCATATCGGCTAGCGGGAGGGCCATTGAACAATGAGCAGTTCTTC.

The genes are TRBV7-9 and TRBJ1-2; 12 positions agree with TRBD1. Per the germline V gene, CDR1 is SEHNR and CDR2 is FQNEAQ (reference sequence). The CDR3 runs to 15 residues. Trimming cost V 5 bases and J 7 bases; bases outside gene matches: 8. CDR3 region: CASSPGQGAFPGYTF. The DNA of the CDR3 is TGTGCCAGCAGCCCGGGACAGGGGGCGTTTCCTGGCTACACCTTC.

This clonotype showed up just a few times. The V gene is TRBV5-1, the J gene TRBJ2-7; D is perhaps TRBD1 (5 bases). The CDR3 is 20 amino acids. Deletions cut 5 bases from V and 4 bases from J, with 34 bases between. Germline values: CDR1 SGHRS, CDR2 YFSETQ. The CDR3 region has the DNA TGCGCCAGCAGACAGGATCTTTACTTCATGGGTTCATGGCTTGCTTACGAGCAGTACTTC. Translated, it gives CASRQDLYFMGSWLAYEQYF.

This chain links TRBV4-2 with TRBJ2-5, with no clear D. CDR3 length equals 17 residues. Trimming stripped 4 bases from V and 5 bases from J, with 23 bases between. Per the germline V gene, CDR1 is LGHNA and CDR2 is YNFKEQ. This CDR3 reads CASSPHVDFAVGETQYF. CDR3 coding DNA: TGTGCCAGCAGCCCACATGTCGACTTTGCAGTCGGTGAGACCCAGTACTTC.

This clonotype was detected only a few times. This chain connects TRBV25-1 to TRBJ1-2, with D perhaps TRBD1 (5 bases). Germline assignment: CDR1 MGHDK and CDR2 SYGVNS. The V end was cut by 5 bases, the J end by 0 bases, with 10 bases between. CDR3 length equals 14 residues. The DNA of the CDR3 is TGTGCCAGCAGTCTTGACAGTCCTAACTATGGCTACACCTTC. This encodes CASSLDSPNYGYTF.

This clonotype came up a few times. The V call is TRBV20-1, the J call TRBJ2-1; D perhaps matches TRBD1 (5 bases). V was pared by 4 bases and J by 5 bases, with 15 bases between. This CDR3 is 14 amino acids long. In germline, CDR1 is DFQATT, CDR2 SNEGSKA (reference sequence). The CDR3 coding sequence is TGCAGTGCTATCCCCCTGACAGAGAACAATGAGCAGTTCTTC. As protein: CSAIPLTENNEQFF.

The sample holds a few counts of this clonotype. This chain joins TRBV20-1 and TRBJ1-5; weak D call: TRBD1 (6 bases). Trimming shortened V by 4 bases and J by 5 bases, and 18 bases separated the two germline ends. The CDR3 covers 15 residues. Germline CDR1 DFQATT, CDR2 SNEGSKA (reference sequence). CDR3 bases: TGCAGTGCTATCCTCCGGGACACCTCTTATCAGCCCCAGCATTTT. As protein: CSAILRDTSYQPQHF.

This chain connects TRBV6-5 to TRBJ2-5; weak D call: TRBD2 (5 bases). Trimming cost V 0 bases and J 9 bases, with 17 bases left between them. The CDR3 runs 15 residues. In germline, CDR1 is MNHEY, CDR2 SVGAGI. The CDR3 sequence: CASSYSQSQRWAQYF. CDR3 coding DNA: TGTGCCAGCAGTTACTCACAGTCACAGCGGTGGGCCCAGTACTTC.

The chain joins TRBV20-1 to TRBJ1-5; D is unclear. Germline V gives CDR1 DFQATT, CDR2 SNEGSKA (reference sequence). This CDR3 has 15 amino acids. V was shortened by 0 bases and J by 5 bases, with 14 bases between the two germline ends. The chain's CDR3 is CSAREDRYLYQPQHF. The CDR3 region has the DNA TGCAGTGCTAGAGAGGATAGGTATTTATATCAGCCCCAGCATTTT.

To note about this clonotype: The junction departs from germline at one end; a sequencing error may be responsible. The J gene is TRBJ2-1, the V gene TRBV29-1, with D possibly TRBD2 on 6 matching bases. The CDR3 has 12 amino acids. Germline CDR1 reads SQVTM; CDR2 reads ANQGSEA. This CDR3 is CTTGTLGDEQFF. The CDR3, as DNA: TGTACGACCGGGACTCTGGGGGATGAGCAGTTCTTC.

The chain has TRBV6-5 and TRBJ1-2; 8 nucleotides align to TRBD1. CDR3 length: 12 amino acids. V lost 10 bases and J lost 6; bases outside the gene matches: 7. Germline-derived CDR1 and CDR2 are MNHEY and SVGAGI. The CDR3 DNA sequence: TGTGCCACCCTGGGACAGGAGCATGGCTACACCTTC. Translation gives CATLGQEHGYTF.

This clonotype occurred a few times. J is TRBJ2-5 and V is TRBV24-1, with 7 bases that match TRBD1. The CDR3 loop spans 15 amino acids. CDR1 KGHDR and CDR2 SFDVKD come from the germline V gene. V was clipped by 4 bases and J by 5 bases; unmatched bases: 9. The CDR3 loop is CATSETQGFGETQYF. The CDR3 bases are TGTGCCACCAGTGAAACACAGGGGTTTGGGGAGACCCAGTACTTC.

This sequence joins TRBV5-1 and TRBJ2-3; TRBD2 matches 8 bases. The length of the CDR3 is 14 residues. The trim removed 4 bases at V and 1 base at J, leaving 2 bases unmatched. The germline CDR1 and CDR2 sequences are SGHRS and YFSETQ. CDR3 in amino acids: CASSRSGGTDTQYF. In nucleotides, the CDR3 is TGCGCCAGCAGCCGTAGCGGGGGCACAGATACGCAGTATTTT.

This clonotype was seen a few times. The chain links TRBV9 to TRBJ2-1, with 14 bases aligning to TRBD2. Germline loops: CDR1 SGDLS, CDR2 YYNGEE. V lost 4 bases to trimming and J lost 2 bases; unmatched junction nucleotides: 5. This CDR3 region has 17 residues. The CDR3 loop is CASSIGTSGGPYNEQFF. CDR3 in DNA: TGTGCCAGCAGCATTGGGACTAGCGGGGGACCCTACAATGAGCAGTTCTTC. Looking up the rest from reference TRBV9 and TRBJ2-1 gives the full variable domain: DSGVTQTPKHLITATGQRVTLRCSPRSGDLSVYWYQQSLDQGLQFLIQYYNGEERAKGNILERFSAQQFPDLHSELNLSSLELGDSALYFCASSIGTSGGPYNEQFFGPGTRLTVL.

This sequence joins TRBV5-1 and TRBJ2-1; TRBD2 matches 7 bases. CDR3 length equals 15 residues. Germline CDR1 is SGHRS and CDR2 is YFSETQ. Unmatched junction bases numbered 8, after V lost 1 base and J lost 7 bases. CDR3 sequence: CASSLSSGGVNEQFF. The CDR3 DNA follows: TGCGCCAGCAGCTTGTCCTCGGGGGGTGTGAATGAGCAGTTCTTC.

The gene calls are TRBV21-1 and TRBJ2-1; TRBD1, as called in the table, went unchecked against the DNA. TRBV21-1 is classified as a pseudogene. This CDR3 is built from 16 residues. CDR3 sequence reads: CASSTRQGQAYNEQFF. For the CDR3, the DNA is TGTGCCAGCAGCACCCGACAGGGTCAAGCCTACAATGAGCAGTTCTTC.

CDR3 region: CASSGDGEESQYF. The CDR3 DNA reads as TGTGCCAGCAGCGGAGACGGGGAAGAGAGTCAGTACTTC. V and J are TRBV2 and TRBJ2-4, with TRBD2 as a possible D gene (5 bases). Germline lookup yields CDR1 SNHLY and CDR2 FYNNEI. CDR3 length: 13 amino acids. The germline V and J ends were trimmed by 6 bases and 12 bases, with 18 bases remaining between them.

This sequence joins TRBV12-3 or TRBV12-4 and TRBJ1-5; D not certain. Trimming took off 7 bases at V and 0 bases at J, with 13 bases between the two ends. The CDR3 runs 15 residues. Here the CDR3 DNA reads TGTGCCAGCACGAGTACGGTCGGTAGCAATCAGCCCCAGCATTTT. Protein: CASTSTVGSNQPQHF.